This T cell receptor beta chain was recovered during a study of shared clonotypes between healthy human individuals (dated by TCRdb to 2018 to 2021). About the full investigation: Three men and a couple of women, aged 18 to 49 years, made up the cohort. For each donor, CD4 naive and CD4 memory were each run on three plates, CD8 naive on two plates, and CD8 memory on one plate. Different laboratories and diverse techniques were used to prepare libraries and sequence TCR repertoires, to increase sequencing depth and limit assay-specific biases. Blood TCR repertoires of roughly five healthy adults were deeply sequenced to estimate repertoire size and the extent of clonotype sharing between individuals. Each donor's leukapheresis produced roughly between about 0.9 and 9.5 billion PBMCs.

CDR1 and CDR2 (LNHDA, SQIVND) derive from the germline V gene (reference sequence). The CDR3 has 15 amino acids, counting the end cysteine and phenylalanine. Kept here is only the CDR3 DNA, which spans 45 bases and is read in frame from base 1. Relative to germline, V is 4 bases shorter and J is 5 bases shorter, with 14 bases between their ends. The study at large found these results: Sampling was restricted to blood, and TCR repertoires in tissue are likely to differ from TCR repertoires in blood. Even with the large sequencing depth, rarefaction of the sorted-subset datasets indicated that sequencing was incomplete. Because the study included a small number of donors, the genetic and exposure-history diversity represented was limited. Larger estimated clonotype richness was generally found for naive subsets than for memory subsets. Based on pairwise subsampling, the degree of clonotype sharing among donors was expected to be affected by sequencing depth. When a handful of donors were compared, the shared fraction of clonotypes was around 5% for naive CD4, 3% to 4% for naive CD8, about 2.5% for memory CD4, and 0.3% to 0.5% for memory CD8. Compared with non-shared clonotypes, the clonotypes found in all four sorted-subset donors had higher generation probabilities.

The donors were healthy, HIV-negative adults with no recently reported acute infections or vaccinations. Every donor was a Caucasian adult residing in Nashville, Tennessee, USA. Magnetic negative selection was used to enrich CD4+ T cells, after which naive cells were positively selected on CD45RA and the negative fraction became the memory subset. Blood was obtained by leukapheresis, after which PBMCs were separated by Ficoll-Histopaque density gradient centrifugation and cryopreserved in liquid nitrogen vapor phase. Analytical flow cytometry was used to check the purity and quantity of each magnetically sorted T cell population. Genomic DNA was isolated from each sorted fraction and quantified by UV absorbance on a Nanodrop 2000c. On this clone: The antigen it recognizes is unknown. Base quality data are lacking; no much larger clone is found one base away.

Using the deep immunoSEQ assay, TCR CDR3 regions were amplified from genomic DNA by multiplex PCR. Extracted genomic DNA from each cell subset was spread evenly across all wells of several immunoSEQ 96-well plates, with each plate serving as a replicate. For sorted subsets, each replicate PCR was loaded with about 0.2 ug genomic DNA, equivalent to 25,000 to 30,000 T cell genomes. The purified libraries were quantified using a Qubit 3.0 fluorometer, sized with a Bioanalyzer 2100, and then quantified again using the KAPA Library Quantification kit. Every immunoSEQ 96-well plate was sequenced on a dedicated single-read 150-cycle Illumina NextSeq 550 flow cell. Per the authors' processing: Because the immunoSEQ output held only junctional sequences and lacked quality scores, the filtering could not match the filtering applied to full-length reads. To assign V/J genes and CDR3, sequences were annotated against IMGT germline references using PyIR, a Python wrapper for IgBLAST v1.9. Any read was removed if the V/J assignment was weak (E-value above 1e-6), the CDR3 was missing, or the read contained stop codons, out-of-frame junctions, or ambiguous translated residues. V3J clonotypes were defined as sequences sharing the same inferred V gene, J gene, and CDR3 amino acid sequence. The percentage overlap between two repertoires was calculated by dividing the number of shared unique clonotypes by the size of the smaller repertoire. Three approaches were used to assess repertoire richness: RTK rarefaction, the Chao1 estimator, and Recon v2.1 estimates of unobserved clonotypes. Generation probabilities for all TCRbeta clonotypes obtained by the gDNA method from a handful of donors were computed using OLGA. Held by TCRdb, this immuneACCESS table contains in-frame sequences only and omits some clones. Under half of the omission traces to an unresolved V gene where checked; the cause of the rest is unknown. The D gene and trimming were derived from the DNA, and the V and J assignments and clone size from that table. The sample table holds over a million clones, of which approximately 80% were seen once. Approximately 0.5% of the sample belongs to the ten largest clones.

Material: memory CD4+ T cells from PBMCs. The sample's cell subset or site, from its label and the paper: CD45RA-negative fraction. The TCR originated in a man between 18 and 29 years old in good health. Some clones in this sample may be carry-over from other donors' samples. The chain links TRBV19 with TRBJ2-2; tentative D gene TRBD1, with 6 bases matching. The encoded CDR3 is CASSTSGTQTGELFF. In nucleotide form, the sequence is TGTGCCAGTAGTACCTCCGGGACACAAACCGGGGAGCTGTTTTTT.